Described below is a single TCR beta chain sequence and its context. Antigen specificity is unknown. The sample comes from a study of siplizumab effects on memory and regulatory T cells. Study-wide findings and caveats: Proliferating Tregs' suppressive function in siplizumab cultures went unconfirmed.

This CDR3 region has 14 residues. CDR1 is MDHEN and CDR2 is SYDVKM in the germline V gene. The V end lost 6 bases, the J end lost 3 bases, and 15 bases lay between the germline ends. TCRdb's copy holds only in-frame clones and misses some; the assay was immunoSEQ multiplex PCR. The sample holds under 130,000 clones, under 95% seen once. The receptor's source is a human donor in good health. Specimen: CD4+ T cells sorted from blood. This chain joins TRBV28 and TRBJ2-7, with a possible D match to TRBD1 (6 bases). CDR3 coding DNA: TGTGCCAGCAGCCAAATTGGACAGTACTACGAGCAGTACTTC. It yields the protein CASSQIGQYYEQYF.